Listed below are T cell receptor beta chains from one sample, sequenced in a study of cytomegalovirus exposure and HLA in healthy donors. Produced via immunoSEQ multiplex PCR; TCRdb's table is partial and in-frame only. The repertoire consists of approximately 140,000 clones, with over 70% occurring once and the leading ten covering around 5%. Sequencing input: PBMCs. Receptors were obtained from a male donor in good health and CMV-seronegative. CDR3s include the opening cysteine and the closing phenylalanine or tryptophan. Fields, in order: J gene, clone size, V gene, CDR3 protein. Expanded clones are given a class, and other clones once, few, many or no size at all.

j_call: TRBJ2-5
clone_size: -
v_call: TRBV7-6
cdr3_aa: CASSLGLAGGQETQYF

j_call: TRBJ2-7
clone_size: -
v_call: TRBV4-3
cdr3_aa: CASSQVSESSYEQYF

j_call: TRBJ1-5
clone_size: -
v_call: TRBV28
cdr3_aa: CASRGTENQPQHF

j_call: TRBJ2-1
clone_size: -
v_call: TRBV11-2
cdr3_aa: CASSSLAGVYNEQFF

j_call: TRBJ2-2
clone_size: -
v_call: TRBV10-3
cdr3_aa: CAIQGATGELFF

j_call: TRBJ2-3
clone_size: -
v_call: TRBV11-2
cdr3_aa: CASSSQTGIGDTQYF

j_call: TRBJ1-4
clone_size: -
v_call: TRBV6-6
cdr3_aa: CASRTGTGINEKLFF

j_call: TRBJ1-3
clone_size: few
v_call: TRBV9
cdr3_aa: CASSPPQGSGNTIYF

j_call: TRBJ2-3
clone_size: -
v_call: TRBV28
cdr3_aa: CASSAVLGVRADTQYF

j_call: TRBJ1-2
clone_size: -
v_call: TRBV2
cdr3_aa: CASRVQGSHGYTF

j_call: TRBJ1-2
clone_size: once
v_call: TRBV7-9
cdr3_aa: CASSYDSYGYTF

j_call: TRBJ2-2
clone_size: few
v_call: TRBV9
cdr3_aa: CASSDQTGGWTGELFF

j_call: TRBJ2-3
clone_size: -
v_call: TRBV9
cdr3_aa: CASSVASGSGGAGDTQYF

j_call: TRBJ1-1
clone_size: -
v_call: TRBV4-3
cdr3_aa: CASSQEGAVNTEAFF

j_call: TRBJ2-7
clone_size: -
v_call: TRBV4-2
cdr3_aa: CASSQARFPYEQYF

j_call: TRBJ1-2
clone_size: -
v_call: TRBV7-9
cdr3_aa: CASSSGTGYYGYTF

j_call: TRBJ1-6
clone_size: -
v_call: TRBV21-1
cdr3_aa: CASTQWDYNSPLHF

j_call: TRBJ2-7
clone_size: -
v_call: TRBV6-5
cdr3_aa: CASSYPVGTGSYEQYF

j_call: TRBJ2-3
clone_size: -
v_call: TRBV13
cdr3_aa: CASSLGGGPTDTQYF

j_call: TRBJ2-2
clone_size: -
v_call: TRBV5-1
cdr3_aa: CASSSPHRGKTTGELFF

j_call: TRBJ2-7
clone_size: -
v_call: TRBV19
cdr3_aa: CASSDRALRGEQYF